The source of this TCR beta chain is a study of cytomegalovirus exposure and HLA in healthy donors. There are 12 residues in the CDR3. V lost 2 bases, J lost 3 bases, and 5 bases lay in between. Germline CDR1 reads SGHRS; CDR2 reads YFSETQ. Overall study findings and caveats: Three chains linked to CMV were shown in vitro to be specific for CMV antigens. According to an earlier analysis, most TCR beta V segments yielded productive rearrangements about 87% or about 30% of the time. A highly shared variant cluster was judged a likely technical artifact.

About this clone: Its antigen is not identified.

The PCR employed 60 Vbeta primers together with 13 Jbeta primers. Some clones are missing from TCRdb's copy, which holds only in-frame ones; the method was immunoSEQ multiplex PCR. The sample holds 75,000 to 90,000 clones, 78% seen once. V usage is TRBV5-1 and J usage is TRBJ2-5; D is possibly TRBD2 (5 bases). The sample consisted of PBMCs. The source of this sequence is a woman in her thirties or forties in good health and CMV-seropositive. CDR3 loop: CASSFGEETQYF. For the CDR3, the DNA is TGCGCCAGCAGCTTCGGGGAAGAGACCCAGTACTTC. Full variable domain (remainder filled in from reference TRBV5-1 and TRBJ2-5): KAGVTQTPRYLIKTRGQQVTLSCSPISGHRSVSWYQQTPGQGLQFLFEYFSETQRNKGNFPGRFSGRQFSNSRSEMNVSTLELGDSALYLCASSFGEETQYFGPGTRLLVL.